Each of the 30 T cell receptor beta chains below was sequenced from the same sample in a study of blood T cells in healthy people across ages. Alongside a J-beta primer mix, a sample-barcoded 5' primer served in a second PCR lasting roughly 6 to 12 cycles. TCRdb passed the 5' RACE reads through MiXCR, listing each CDR3 protein once. The table lists about a million distinct CDR3 sequences, roughly two fifths of them singletons. Input material: blood. Source of these receptors: a man between 18 and 35 years old in good health.

This clonotype occurred a few times. The chain is built from TRBV12-3 or TRBV12-4 and TRBJ1-2; TRBD1 is a possible D gene (5 bases). V dropped 5 bases and J dropped 5 bases, with 9 bases sitting between them. This CDR3 spans 12 amino acids. DNA of the CDR3: TGTGCCAGCAGTAAGGAGGGGTATGGCTACACCTTC. It translates to CASSKEGYGYTF.

The chain combines TRBV11-2 with TRBJ2-1, with 10 bases identical to TRBD2. The V gene's germline CDR1 is SGHAT and CDR2 FQNNGV. The CDR3 is 18 amino acids. With 7 bases clipped from V and 0 bases from J, the junction kept 12 bases outside the gene matches. CDR3 region: CASTPGSGGPSSYNEQFF. The CDR3 DNA reads TGTGCCAGCACCCCTGGTAGCGGGGGGCCGAGCTCCTACAATGAGCAGTTCTTC.

This sequence joins TRBV6-5 and TRBJ2-5, with D unclear. Germline V lookup: CDR1 MNHEY, CDR2 SVGAGI. The CDR3 is 13 amino acids. The ends were cut back, 7 bases at V and 3 bases at J, with 12 bases in the middle. The CDR3 nucleotides read TGTGCCAGCACCCAACCAGAGGAAGAGACCCAGTACTTC. Translating gives CASTQPEEETQYF.

The chain employs TRBV4-1 and TRBJ1-5; 8 nucleotides match TRBD1. Germline V CDR1 and CDR2: MGHRA, YSYEKL. This CDR3 has 18 amino acids. The V segment lost 4 bases and the J segment 0 bases; nucleotides outside the gene matches: 11. In nucleotides, the CDR3 is TGCGCCAGCAGCCGTGGAGACAGGGGTATAGATAGCAATCAGCCCCAGCATTTT. Translating it yields CASSRGDRGIDSNQPQHF.

Here the CDR3 reads CASSQIGGDEKLFF. The CDR3 region has the DNA TGCGCCAGCAGCCAAATTGGGGGTGATGAAAAACTGTTTTTT. This sequence joins TRBV5-1 and TRBJ1-4; possibly TRBD1 for D (5 bases). Germline V CDR1 and CDR2: SGHRS, YFSETQ. Trimming took off 4 bases at V and 6 bases at J, with 13 bases between the two ends. The CDR3 loop spans 14 amino acids.

This clonotype was recorded a few times. CDR3 DNA sequence: TGCGCCAGCAGCGCCTCGGGGAATGAGCAGTACTTC. Protein sequence: CASSASGNEQYF. J is TRBJ2-7 and V is TRBV4-3; D possibly corresponds to TRBD2 (5 bases). The CDR3 runs to 12 residues. Trimming pared 5 bases from V and 7 bases from J, leaving 12 bases between. The germline gives CDR1 LGHNA, CDR2 YSLEER.

The V gene is TRBV20-1, the J gene TRBJ1-6; D may be TRBD1 (6 bases). The CDR3 is 16 residues long. The ends were cut back, 6 bases at V and 10 bases at J, with 25 bases in the middle. The V gene's germline CDR1 is DFQATT and CDR2 SNEGSKA (reference sequence). DNA for the CDR3: TGCAGTGCATCGGAGGGAGGGCTTCGACAGGCCTCACCCCTCCACTTT. It specifies CSASEGGLRQASPLHF.

This chain links TRBV5-1 with TRBJ1-1; D remains unclear. The CDR3 is made up of 17 amino acids. V shed 0 bases and J shed 7 bases, with 22 bases lying between them. In germline, CDR1 is SGHRS, CDR2 YFSETQ. DNA for the CDR3: TGCGCCAGCAGCTTGGAAGCATCAACCTTATTGGGTGGTGAAGCTTTCTTT. As protein: CASSLEASTLLGGEAFF.

This clonotype showed up just a few times. This chain links TRBV2 with TRBJ1-5, with TRBD1 identical over 7 bases. The V gene's germline CDR1 is SNHLY and CDR2 FYNNEI. The CDR3 is 16 residues long. V dropped 1 base and J dropped 4; count of bases not matched to a gene: 7. The CDR3 region has the DNA TGTGCCAGCAGTGAAGACTCGACAGGGATTAATCAGCCCCAGCATTTT. Translating gives CASSEDSTGINQPQHF.

The chain joins TRBV20-1 to TRBJ2-1; tentative D call: TRBD2 (5 bases). Looked up from germline, CDR1 is DFQATT and CDR2 is SNEGSKA (reference sequence). Trimming pared 1 base from V and 15 bases from J, leaving 22 bases between. This CDR3 has 14 amino acids. CDR3 residues: CSARAGGLEKRRFF. For the CDR3, the DNA is TGCAGTGCTAGAGCTGGAGGACTGGAAAAGAGGCGGTTCTTC.

This clonotype appeared a few times. The chain's CDR3 is CASSLDLKGYGYTF. The CDR3 bases are TGTGCCAGCAGCTTAGATCTGAAAGGCTATGGCTACACCTTC. This sequence joins TRBV11-2 and TRBJ1-2; no definite D call. Trimming took 0 bases from V and 4 from J, leaving 9 bases between them. This CDR3 is built from 14 residues. Germline CDR1 reads SGHAT; CDR2 reads FQNNGV.

The rearrangement joins TRBV7-9 to TRBJ2-5, with 9 bases matching TRBD1. The trim removed 2 bases at V and 11 bases at J, leaving 12 bases unmatched. This CDR3 is 15 amino acids long. Germline V gives CDR1 SEHNR, CDR2 FQNEAQ (reference sequence). The CDR3 region has the DNA TGTGCCAGCAGCTTACTGGGACAGGGTGGGAATGAGCAGTACTTC. The encoded protein is CASSLLGQGGNEQYF.

V usage is TRBV20-1 and J usage is TRBJ1-5; 10 nucleotides align to TRBD1. The germline CDR1 and CDR2 sequences are DFQATT and SNEGSKA (reference sequence). J was trimmed by 1 base and V by 3 bases; bases with no gene match: 3. The CDR3 length is 15 residues. The CDR3 sequence is CSASWGQGSNQPQHF. The CDR3, as DNA: TGCAGTGCTAGCTGGGGACAGGGGAGCAATCAGCCCCAGCATTTT.

The rearrangement links TRBV12-3 or TRBV12-4 to TRBJ1-5; possible D gene TRBD1, 5 bases. The length of the CDR3 is 11 residues. V shed 5 bases and J shed 12 bases, with 11 bases lying between them. CDR3 nucleotides: TGTGCCAGCAGTCCGGGACCCATCCAGCATTTT. It specifies CASSPGPIQHF.

About this clonotype itself: Relative to the germline gene, one junction end is altered; a read error may explain this. V usage is TRBV4-1 and J usage is TRBJ1-2; possibly TRBD1 for D (5 bases). The CDR3 runs to 14 residues. The germline V gene has CDR1 MGHRA and CDR2 YSYEKL. CDR3 sequence (DNA): TGCACCAGCAGCCAAGGGGCCGAAAACTATGGCTACACCTTC. As protein: CTSSQGAENYGYTF.

V gene TRBV9 combines with J gene TRBJ2-7, with 10 bases lining up with TRBD2. The CDR3 has 15 residues. Unmatched junction bases numbered 10, after V lost 3 bases and J lost 7 bases. CDR1 and CDR2 (germline): SGDLS, YYNGEE. The CDR3 sequence: CASSDTSGANNEQYF. The CDR3 DNA reads as TGTGCCAGCAGCGACACTAGCGGGGCCAACAATGAGCAGTACTTC. Full variable domain (rest looked up from reference TRBV9 and TRBJ2-7): DSGVTQTPKHLITATGQRVTLRCSPRSGDLSVYWYQQSLDQGLQFLIQYYNGEERAKGNILERFSAQQFPDLHSELNLSSLELGDSALYFCASSDTSGANNEQYFGPGTRLTVT.

This clonotype was counted a few times. The junction departs from germline at one end; a sequencing error may be responsible. V is TRBV10-3 and J is TRBJ2-3, with 12 bases matching TRBD2. Germline V CDR1 and CDR2: ENHRY, SYGVKD. The CDR3 runs to 16 residues. The CDR3 reads CAISDLAGGSTDAQYF. CDR3 DNA sequence: TGTGCCATCAGTGACCTAGCGGGGGGGAGCACAGATGCGCAGTATTTT.

A few counts support this clonotype. This rearrangement joins TRBV12-3 or TRBV12-4 to TRBJ1-2; no definite D call. V dropped 6 bases and J dropped 5 bases, with 7 bases sitting between them. The CDR3 is made up of 11 amino acids. CDR3 DNA sequence: TGTGCCAGCAGGTGGGCGTATGGCTACACCTTC. It is translated as CASRWAYGYTF.

DNA for the CDR3: TGTGCCAGCAGTACCCGACAGAGCACTGAAGCTTTCTTT. Translating gives CASSTRQSTEAFF. The V call is TRBV27, the J call TRBJ1-1, with a possible D match to TRBD1 (5 bases). The V and J ends lost 5 bases and 4 bases respectively, with 11 bases between them. Germline CDR1 reads MNHEY; CDR2 reads SMNVEV (reference sequence). This CDR3 contains 13 residues.

The chain carries TRBV6-2 or TRBV6-3 and TRBJ2-7, with TRBD2 as a possible D gene (5 bases). The CDR3 sequence is 12 residues long. From germline, CDR1 is MNHEY and CDR2 SVGEGT. V shed 7 bases and J shed 4 bases, with 11 bases lying between them. The CDR3: CASNTEGYEQYF. DNA of the CDR3: TGTGCCAGCAACACTGAGGGATACGAGCAGTACTTC.

This clonotype was counted a single time. The DNA for the CDR3 is TGCAGCGTCTTTCACAGGGGAAGCTACAATGAGCAGTTCTTC. This codes for CSVFHRGSYNEQFF. V is TRBV29-1 and J is TRBJ2-1; 7 bases agree with TRBD1. The CDR3 runs 14 residues. Per the germline V gene, CDR1 is SQVTM and CDR2 is ANQGSEA. Germline trimming cut 6 bases from V and 3 bases from J; bases unmatched to any gene: 8.

A few counts support this clonotype. This sequence joins TRBV20-1 and TRBJ2-5; a possible D gene is TRBD1 (5 bases). V shed 2 bases and J shed 4 bases, with 14 bases lying between them. Germline CDR1 DFQATT, CDR2 SNEGSKA (reference sequence). This CDR3 region has 14 residues. CDR3 DNA sequence: TGCAGTGCTAGAAAAACCGCAGGGCTAGAGACCCAGTACTTC. Translating gives CSARKTAGLETQYF.

The chain is built from TRBV5-1 and TRBJ2-5; D unresolved. The germline gives CDR1 SGHRS, CDR2 YFSETQ. The CDR3 runs 13 residues. V was shortened by 1 base and J by 2 bases, with 6 bases between the two germline ends. The CDR3 DNA sequence: TGCGCCAGCAGCTTGAAAGTACAAGAGACCCAGTACTTC. This encodes CASSLKVQETQYF.

The V and J genes are TRBV5-6 and TRBJ2-1, with D perhaps given as TRBD1 or TRBD2 (5 bases each). Germline V CDR1 and CDR2: SGHDT, YYEEEE. The CDR3 is made up of 13 amino acids. V lost 7 bases and J 7 bases, leaving 15 bases between the germline ends. The CDR3 DNA is TGTGCCAGCGCTACGGGACGGAGGAATGAGCAGTTCTTC. Translating gives CASATGRRNEQFF.

The chain is built from TRBV27 and TRBJ2-2; TRBD2 matches at 9 bases. The germline CDR1 and CDR2 sequences are MNHEY and SMNVEV (reference sequence). The CDR3 is 16 amino acids. V lost 3 bases, J lost 4 bases, and 6 bases stayed unmatched. The CDR3 bases are TGTGCCAGCAGTTTGGGACTAGCTAGATCCACCGGGGAGCTGTTTTTT. The encoded protein is CASSLGLARSTGELFF.

This clonotype was detected many times. The V and J genes are TRBV12-5 and TRBJ2-3; D might be TRBD1 (5 bases). This CDR3 region has 15 residues. Germline V lookup: CDR1 LGHNT, CDR2 FRNRAP. Trimming left V 1 base short and J 2 bases short, with 10 bases between. This CDR3 is CASGLGTSITDTQYF. The CDR3 DNA follows: TGTGCTAGTGGTTTGGGGACATCGATCACAGATACGCAGTATTTT.

The chain has TRBV10-3 and TRBJ1-1; D is ambiguous. CDR1 ENHRY and CDR2 SYGVKD come from the germline V gene. This CDR3 contains 15 residues. Trimming removed 4 bases from V and 1 base from J, with 13 bases in between. CDR3 region: CAISATGPPNTEAFF. Here the CDR3 DNA reads TGTGCCATCAGTGCTACCGGGCCGCCGAACACTGAAGCTTTCTTT.

This clonotype occurred once. This may be a read error: a much more frequent sequence differs by one nucleotide. The chain links TRBV12-3 or TRBV12-4 to TRBJ1-1; D is ambiguous. The CDR3 runs to 14 residues. The CDR3: CAGSLLGMNTEAFF. The DNA for the CDR3 is TGTGCCGGCAGTTTACTCGGGATGAACACTGAAGCTTTCTTT.

This clonotype was detected only a few times. This chain joins TRBV6-2 or TRBV6-3 and TRBJ2-3; D gene uncertain. Looked up from germline, CDR1 is MNHEY and CDR2 is SVGEGT. The CDR3 is 13 residues long. The V end was cut by 4 bases, the J end by 2 bases, with 7 bases between. DNA of the CDR3: TGTGCCAGCAGTTCCCACACCACAGATACGCAGTATTTT. This sequence encodes CASSSHTTDTQYF.

The genes are TRBV3-1 and TRBJ2-3; D is unclear. The CDR3 is made up of 16 amino acids. V lost 1 base and J 0 bases, leaving 11 bases between the germline ends. Looked up from germline, CDR1 is LGHDT and CDR2 is YNNKEL (reference sequence). CDR3: CASSQVQATSTDTQYF. The CDR3 DNA follows: TGTGCCAGCAGCCAAGTCCAGGCCACTAGCACAGATACGCAGTATTTT.